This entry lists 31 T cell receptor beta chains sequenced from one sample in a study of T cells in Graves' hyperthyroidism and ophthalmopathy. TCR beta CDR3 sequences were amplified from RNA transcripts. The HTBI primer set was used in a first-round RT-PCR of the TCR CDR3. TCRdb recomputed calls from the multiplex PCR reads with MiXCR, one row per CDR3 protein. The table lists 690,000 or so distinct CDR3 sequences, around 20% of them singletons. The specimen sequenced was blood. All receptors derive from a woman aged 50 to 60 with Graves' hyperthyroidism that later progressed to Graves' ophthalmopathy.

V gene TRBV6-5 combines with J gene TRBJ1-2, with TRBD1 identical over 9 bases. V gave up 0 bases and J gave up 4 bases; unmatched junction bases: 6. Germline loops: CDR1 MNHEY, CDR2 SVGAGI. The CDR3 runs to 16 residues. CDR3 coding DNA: TGTGCCAGCAGTTACTCGTCGGGACAGGGCTTCTATGGCTACACCTTC. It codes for CASSYSSGQGFYGYTF.

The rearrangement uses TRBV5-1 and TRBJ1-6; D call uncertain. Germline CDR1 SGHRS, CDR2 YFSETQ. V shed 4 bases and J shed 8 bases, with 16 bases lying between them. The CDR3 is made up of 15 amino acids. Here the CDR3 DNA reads TGCGCCAGCAGCCGCGGCCCAAATTTGGATTCACCCCTCCACTTT. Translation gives CASSRGPNLDSPLHF.

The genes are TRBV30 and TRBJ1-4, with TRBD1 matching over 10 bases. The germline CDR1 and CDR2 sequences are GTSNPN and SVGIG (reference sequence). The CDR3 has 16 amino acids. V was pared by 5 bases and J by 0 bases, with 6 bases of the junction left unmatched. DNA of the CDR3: TGTGCCTGGCGCAGGGGGACAGGGGCAACTAATGAAAAACTGTTTTTT. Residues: CAWRRGTGATNEKLFF.

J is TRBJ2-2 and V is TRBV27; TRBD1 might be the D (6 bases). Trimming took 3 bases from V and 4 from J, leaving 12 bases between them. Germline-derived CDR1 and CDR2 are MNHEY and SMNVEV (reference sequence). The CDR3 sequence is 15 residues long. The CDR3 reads CASSLNRAATGELFF. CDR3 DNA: TGTGCCAGCAGTTTGAACAGGGCGGCCACCGGGGAGCTGTTTTTT.

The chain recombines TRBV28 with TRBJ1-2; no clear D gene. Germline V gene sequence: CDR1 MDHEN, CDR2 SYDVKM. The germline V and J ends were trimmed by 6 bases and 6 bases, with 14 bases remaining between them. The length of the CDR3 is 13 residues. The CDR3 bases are TGTGCCAGCAGCCGCCGGGAACATCATGGCTACACCTTC. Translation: CASSRREHHGYTF.

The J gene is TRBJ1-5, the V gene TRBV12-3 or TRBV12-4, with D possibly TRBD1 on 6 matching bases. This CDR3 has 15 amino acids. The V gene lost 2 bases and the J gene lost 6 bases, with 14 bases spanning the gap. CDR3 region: CASSLRGQRGQPQHF. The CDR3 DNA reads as TGTGCCAGCAGTTTAAGAGGACAGCGTGGTCAGCCCCAGCATTTT.

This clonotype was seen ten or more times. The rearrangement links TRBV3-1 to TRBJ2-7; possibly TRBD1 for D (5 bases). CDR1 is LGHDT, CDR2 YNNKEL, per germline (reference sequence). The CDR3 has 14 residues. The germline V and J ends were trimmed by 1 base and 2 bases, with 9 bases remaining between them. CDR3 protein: CASSQGGATYEQYF. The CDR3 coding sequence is TGTGCCAGCAGCCAAGGTGGGGCTACCTACGAGCAGTACTTC.

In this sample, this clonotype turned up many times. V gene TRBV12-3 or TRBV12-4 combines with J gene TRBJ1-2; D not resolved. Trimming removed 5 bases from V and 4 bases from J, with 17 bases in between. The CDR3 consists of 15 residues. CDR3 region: CASSMVGSLLYGYTF. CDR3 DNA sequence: TGTGCCAGCAGTATGGTGGGCAGTTTACTCTATGGCTACACCTTC.

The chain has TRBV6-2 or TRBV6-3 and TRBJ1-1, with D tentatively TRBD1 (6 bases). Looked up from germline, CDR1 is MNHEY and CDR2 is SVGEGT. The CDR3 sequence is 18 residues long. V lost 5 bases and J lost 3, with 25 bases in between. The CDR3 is CASSAPISRQVSDTEAFF. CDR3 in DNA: TGTGCCAGCAGTGCTCCGATCAGCCGACAGGTTTCGGACACTGAAGCTTTCTTT.

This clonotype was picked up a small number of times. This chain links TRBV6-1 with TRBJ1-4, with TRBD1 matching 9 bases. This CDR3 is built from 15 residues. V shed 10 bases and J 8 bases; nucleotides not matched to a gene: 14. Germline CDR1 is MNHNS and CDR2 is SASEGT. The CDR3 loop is CATRQGGWPGEKLFF. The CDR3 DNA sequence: TGTGCCACTCGACAGGGGGGTTGGCCCGGGGAAAAACTGTTTTTT.

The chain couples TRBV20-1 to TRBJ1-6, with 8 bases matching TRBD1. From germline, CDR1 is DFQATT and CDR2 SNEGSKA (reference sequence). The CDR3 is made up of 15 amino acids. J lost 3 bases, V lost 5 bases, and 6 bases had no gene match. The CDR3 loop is CSAPQGAIYNSPLHF. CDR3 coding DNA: TGCAGTGCTCCGCAGGGGGCGATCTATAATTCACCCCTCCACTTT.

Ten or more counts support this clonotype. The CDR3 DNA reads as TGTGCCAGCAGTGTATCAATCGACTTGAACACTGAAGCTTTCTTT. Translated, it gives CASSVSIDLNTEAFF. The chain couples TRBV6-1 to TRBJ1-1; D remains unclear. Germline loops: CDR1 MNHNS, CDR2 SASEGT. The CDR3 runs to 15 residues. Deletions cut 4 bases from V and 0 bases from J, with 12 bases between.

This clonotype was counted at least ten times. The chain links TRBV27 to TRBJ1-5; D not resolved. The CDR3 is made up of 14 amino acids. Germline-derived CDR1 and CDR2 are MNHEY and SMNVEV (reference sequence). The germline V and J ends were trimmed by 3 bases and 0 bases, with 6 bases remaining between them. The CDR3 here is CASSLAYSNQPQHF. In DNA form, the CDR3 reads TGTGCCAGCAGTTTGGCATATAGCAATCAGCCCCAGCATTTT.

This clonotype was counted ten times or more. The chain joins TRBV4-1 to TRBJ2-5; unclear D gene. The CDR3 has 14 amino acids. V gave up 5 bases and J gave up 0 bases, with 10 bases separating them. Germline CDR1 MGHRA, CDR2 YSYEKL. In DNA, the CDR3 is TGCGCCAGCAGCGTAAGTCCTAACCAAGAGACCCAGTACTTC. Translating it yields CASSVSPNQETQYF.

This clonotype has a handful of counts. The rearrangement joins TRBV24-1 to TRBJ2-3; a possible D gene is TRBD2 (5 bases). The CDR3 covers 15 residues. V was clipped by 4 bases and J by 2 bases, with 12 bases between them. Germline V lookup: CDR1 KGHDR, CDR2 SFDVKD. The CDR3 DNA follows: TGTGCCACCAGTGACCCCGAGCGGCCCACAGATACGCAGTATTTT. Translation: CATSDPERPTDTQYF.

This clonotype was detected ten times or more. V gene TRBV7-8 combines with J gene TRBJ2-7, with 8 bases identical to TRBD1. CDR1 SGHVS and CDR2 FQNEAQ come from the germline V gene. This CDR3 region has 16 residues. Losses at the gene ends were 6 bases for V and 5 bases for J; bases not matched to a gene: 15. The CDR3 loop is CASSSLRDRNQHEQYF. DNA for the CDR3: TGTGCCAGCAGTTCACTCCGGGACAGGAATCAGCACGAGCAGTACTTC.

The CDR3 sequence: CASSLMGAGVNEQFF. The DNA for the CDR3 is TGTGCCAGCAGCCTGATGGGGGCGGGGGTAAATGAGCAGTTCTTC. The rearrangement joins TRBV7-8 to TRBJ2-1, with D possibly TRBD2 on 7 matching bases. Germline V CDR1 and CDR2: SGHVS, FQNEAQ. The length of the CDR3 is 15 residues. The ends were cut back, 5 bases at V and 7 bases at J, with 18 bases in the middle.

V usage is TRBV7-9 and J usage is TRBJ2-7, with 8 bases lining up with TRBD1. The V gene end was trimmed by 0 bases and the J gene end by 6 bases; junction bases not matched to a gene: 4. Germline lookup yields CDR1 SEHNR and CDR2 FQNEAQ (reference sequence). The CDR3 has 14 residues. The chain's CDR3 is CASSLADRAFEQYF. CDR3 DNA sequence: TGTGCCAGCAGCTTAGCGGACAGGGCTTTCGAGCAGTACTTC.

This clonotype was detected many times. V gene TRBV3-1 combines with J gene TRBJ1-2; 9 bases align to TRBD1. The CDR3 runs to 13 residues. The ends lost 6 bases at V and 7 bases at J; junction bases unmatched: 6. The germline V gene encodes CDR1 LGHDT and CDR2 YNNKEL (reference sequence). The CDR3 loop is CASRTQGAGGYTF. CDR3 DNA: TGTGCCAGCAGAACACAGGGGGCGGGTGGCTACACCTTC.

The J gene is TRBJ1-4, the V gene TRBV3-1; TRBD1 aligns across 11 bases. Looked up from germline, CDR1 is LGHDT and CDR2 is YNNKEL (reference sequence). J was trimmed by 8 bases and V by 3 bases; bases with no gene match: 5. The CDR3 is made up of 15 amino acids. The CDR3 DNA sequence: TGTGCCAGCAGCCATGGACAGGGGGCGAGGGAAAAACTGTTTTTT. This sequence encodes CASSHGQGAREKLFF.

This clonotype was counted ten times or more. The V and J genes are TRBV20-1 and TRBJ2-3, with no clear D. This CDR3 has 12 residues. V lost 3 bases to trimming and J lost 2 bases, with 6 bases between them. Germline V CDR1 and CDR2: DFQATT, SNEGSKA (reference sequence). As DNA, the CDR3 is TGCAGTGCTAGTCCTACCACAGATACGCAGTATTTT. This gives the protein CSASPTTDTQYF.

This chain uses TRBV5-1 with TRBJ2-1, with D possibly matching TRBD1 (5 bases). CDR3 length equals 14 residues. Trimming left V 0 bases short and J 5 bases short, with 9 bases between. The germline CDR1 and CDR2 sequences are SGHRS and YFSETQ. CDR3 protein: CASSLGTPDNEQFF. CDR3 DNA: TGCGCCAGCAGCTTGGGGACACCAGACAATGAGCAGTTCTTC. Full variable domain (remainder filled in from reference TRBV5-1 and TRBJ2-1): KAGVTQTPRYLIKTRGQQVTLSCSPISGHRSVSWYQQTPGQGLQFLFEYFSETQRNKGNFPGRFSGRQFSNSRSEMNVSTLELGDSALYLCASSLGTPDNEQFFGPGTRLTVL.

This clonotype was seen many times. The CDR3 reads CASSAPGGSYEQYF. In nucleotides, the CDR3 is TGTGCCAGCAGCGCGCCGGGTGGAAGCTACGAGCAGTACTTC. The J gene is TRBJ2-7, the V gene TRBV5-8; the D is unclear. The V end lost 4 bases, the J end lost 3 bases, and 14 bases lay between the germline ends. CDR3 length: 14 residues. The germline CDR1 and CDR2 sequences are SGHTS and YDEGEE.

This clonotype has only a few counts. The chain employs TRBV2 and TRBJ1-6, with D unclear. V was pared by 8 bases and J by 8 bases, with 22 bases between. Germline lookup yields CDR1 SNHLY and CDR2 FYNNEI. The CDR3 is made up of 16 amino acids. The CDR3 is CASVATRQWLDSPLHF. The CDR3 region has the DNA TGTGCCAGCGTGGCCACCCGGCAATGGTTAGATTCACCCCTCCACTTT.

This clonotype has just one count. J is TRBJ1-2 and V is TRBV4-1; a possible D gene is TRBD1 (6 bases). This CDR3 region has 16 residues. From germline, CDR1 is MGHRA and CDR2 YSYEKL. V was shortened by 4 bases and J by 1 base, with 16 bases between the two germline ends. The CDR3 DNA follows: TGCGCCAGCAGCCTTAGGGACACGGAGAGTAACTATGGCTACACCTTC. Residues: CASSLRDTESNYGYTF.

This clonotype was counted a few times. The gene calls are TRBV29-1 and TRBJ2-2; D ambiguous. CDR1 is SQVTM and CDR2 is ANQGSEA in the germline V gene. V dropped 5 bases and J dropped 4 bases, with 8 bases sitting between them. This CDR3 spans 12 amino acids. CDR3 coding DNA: TGCAGCGTTAGGGAAGCCACCGGGGAGCTGTTTTTT. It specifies CSVREATGELFF.

DNA of the CDR3: TGTGCCACCAGCAAGCTATTGCAGGGGGCGGGAGAAAAACTGTTTTTT. It yields the protein CATSKLLQGAGEKLFF. V and J are TRBV15 and TRBJ1-4; 8 nucleotides line up with TRBD1. V dropped 4 bases and J dropped 8; count of bases not matched to a gene: 12. CDR1 is LNHNV and CDR2 is YYDKDF in the germline V gene (reference sequence). This CDR3 spans 16 amino acids.

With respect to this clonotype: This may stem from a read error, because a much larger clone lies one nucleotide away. CDR3 in amino acids: CASSPAGYSGSTIYF. The DNA for the CDR3 is TGTGCCAGCAGCCCGGCGGGGTACTCTGGAAGCACCATATATTTT. This chain connects TRBV7-8 to TRBJ1-3, with unresolved D. Looked up from germline, CDR1 is SGHVS and CDR2 is FQNEAQ. This CDR3 has 15 residues.

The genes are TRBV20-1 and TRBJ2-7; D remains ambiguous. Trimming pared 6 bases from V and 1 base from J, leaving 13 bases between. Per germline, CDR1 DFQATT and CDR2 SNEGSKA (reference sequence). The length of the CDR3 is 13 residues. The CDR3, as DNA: TGCAGTGCGTCCTGGCCACAATCCTACGAGCAGTACTTC. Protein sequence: CSASWPQSYEQYF.

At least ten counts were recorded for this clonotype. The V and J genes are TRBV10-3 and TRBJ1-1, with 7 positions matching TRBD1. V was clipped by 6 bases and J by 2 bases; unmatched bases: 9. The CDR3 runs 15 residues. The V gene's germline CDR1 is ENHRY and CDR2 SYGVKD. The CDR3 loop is CAIRGTAGLNTEAFF. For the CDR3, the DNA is TGTGCCATCAGAGGGACAGCGGGCCTAAACACTGAAGCTTTCTTT.

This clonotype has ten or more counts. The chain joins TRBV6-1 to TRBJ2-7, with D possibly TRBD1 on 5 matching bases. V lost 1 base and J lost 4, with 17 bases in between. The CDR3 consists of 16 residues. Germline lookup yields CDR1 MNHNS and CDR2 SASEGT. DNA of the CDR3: TGTGCCAGCAGTGAAGGCTGGGGCTACGGAAAATACGAGCAGTACTTC. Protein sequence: CASSEGWGYGKYEQYF.